There are many counts of the clone carrying this T cell receptor beta chain. Its antigen is as yet unknown. These data are taken from a study of CD8 T cells in ankylosing spondylitis. Germline CDR1 is SGHDT and CDR2 is YYEEEE. This CDR3 region has 13 residues. The V gene lost 0 bases and the J gene lost 3 bases, with 6 bases spanning the gap. The TCR beta libraries were generated through quantitative 5'-RACE incorporating molecular barcodes. Via MiXCR, TCRdb re-called the 5' RACE reads, giving one row per CDR3 protein. The sample consists of about 350,000 distinct CDR3 sequences, 20% to 25% of them appearing once. General observations from the study: Previous work reported some of these motif variants in the synovial fluid and blood of reactive arthritis. CD8+ by phenotype, disease-linked clones were relatively rare in peripheral blood. Significantly higher representation of disease-linked clones was reported for matched ankylosing spondylitis synovial fluid.

The chain combines TRBV5-6 with TRBJ2-5; weak D call: TRBD1 (6 bases). The sample was blood, either unsorted or a sorted T cell fraction (not recorded which). The source is a male donor with ankylosing spondylitis or in good health (not recorded which). CDR3 coding DNA: TGTGCCAGCAGCTTGGGGACAGAAGAGACCCAGTACTTC. Translation gives CASSLGTEETQYF.